Listed below are T cell receptor beta chains from one sample, sequenced in a study of breast tumors, draining lymph nodes, adjacent tissues. TCRdb independently ran MiXCR on the multiplex PCR reads; one entry per CDR3 protein. The sample contains some 49,000 distinct CDR3 sequences, roughly 23% of which appear only once. Sequences were obtained from breast tumor tissue. The source of these receptors is a female donor with breast cancer. Some clones in this sample may be carry-over from other donors' samples. Each CDR3 is given with its conserved first and last residue. A D gene is named only where the DNA matches it firmly. Some rows mark clone size as missing; the rest say once, few, many or name a class of expanded clone.

j_call cdr3_length clone_size d_call v_call cdr3_nt cdr3_aa
TRBJ2-1 12 many TRBD2 TRBV18 TGTGCCAGAGACGGACTAGCTAATGAGCAGTTCTTC CARDGLANEQFF
TRBJ1-2 11 many NA TRBV6-5 TGTGCCAGCAGCAACACTGGTAGCTACACCTTC CASSNTGSYTF
TRBJ1-2 15 many NA TRBV2 TGTGCCAGCAGTGGGGGGTCCGTGGCAGCCTATGGCTACACCTTC CASSGGSVAAYGYTF
TRBJ1-2 13 many TRBD1 TRBV10-2 TGCGCCATCTCGGACAGGGCACGCTATGGCTACACCTTC CAISDRARYGYTF
TRBJ2-1 16 NA TRBD2 TRBV3-1 TGTGCCAGCAGCCAAGGTCGCCCTAGCGGCTACAATGAGCAGTTCTTC CASSQGRPSGYNEQFF
TRBJ2-1 13 many NA TRBV13 TGTGCCAGCGAGGGAGCGCCTAGCAATGAGCAGTTCTTC CASEGAPSNEQFF
TRBJ2-1 16 NA TRBD2 TRBV7-9 TGTGCCAGCAGCTTAAGTTCAGCGGGAGCCTACAATGAGCAGTTCTTC CASSLSSAGAYNEQFF
TRBJ2-7 17 NA NA TRBV6-4 TGTGCCAGCAGTTCAACTCAGGGCACAAGGAGGTCCTACGAGCAGTACTTC CASSSTQGTRRSYEQYF
TRBJ2-5 12 NA NA TRBV12-3/TRBV12-4 TGTGCCAGCAGCCGAATACACGAGACCCAGTACTTC CASSRIHETQYF
TRBJ2-1 14 NA NA TRBV27 TGTGCCAGCAGTTTCGGGCCTACAAGTAATGAGCAGTTCTTC CASSFGPTSNEQFF
TRBJ1-2 10 NA NA TRBV28 TGTGCCAGCAGTGCCAGGGGCTACACCTTC CASSARGYTF
TRBJ2-3 14 many TRBD1 TRBV5-1 TGCGCCAGCAGTCGCCTACAGGGGGCAAATACGCAGTATTTT CASSRLQGANTQYF
TRBJ2-1 15 many NA TRBV5-1 TGCGCCAGCAGCTTAGGCGAAATCTCCTACAATGAGCAGTTCTTC CASSLGEISYNEQFF
TRBJ1-3 16 many NA TRBV4-1 TGCGCCAGCAGCCAAGGGTTCGGGCAGGGGGGAAACACCATATATTTT CASSQGFGQGGNTIYF
TRBJ2-5 14 few TRBD2 TRBV6-1 TGTGCCAGCTATGGCGGGGGGGCCGGAGAGACCCAGTACTTC CASYGGGAGETQYF
TRBJ2-5 15 NA TRBD2 TRBV27 TGTGCCAGCAGTAACGGACTAGCGAGGGGAGAGACCCAGTACTTC CASSNGLARGETQYF
TRBJ2-3 15 many TRBD1 TRBV24-1 TGTGCCACCAGTGATCCGGGACAGGGTACAGATACGCAGTATTTT CATSDPGQGTDTQYF
TRBJ2-7 15 NA TRBD2 TRBV12-3/TRBV12-4 TGTGCCAGCAGTCTACAAGCGGGGGGTTCCTACGAGCAGTACTTC CASSLQAGGSYEQYF
TRBJ1-5 14 few NA TRBV5-6 TGTGCCAGCAGCTTGGTAGGAAGCAATCAGCCCCAGCATTTT CASSLVGSNQPQHF
TRBJ2-1 16 NA NA TRBV11-2 TGTGCCAGCAGCTTAGTCTTGGGAGCAGCCTACAATGAGCAGTTCTTC CASSLVLGAAYNEQFF
TRBJ2-7 15 many TRBD2 TRBV6-2/TRBV6-3 TGTGCCAGCAGTTATCAAGCGGGAGCCCCCCACGAGCAGTACTTC CASSYQAGAPHEQYF
TRBJ1-4 14 many TRBD1 TRBV5-6 TGTGCCAGCAGCTTGGTCAGGGGGGATGAAAAACTGTTTTTT CASSLVRGDEKLFF
TRBJ2-3 16 NA TRBD2 TRBV20-1 TGCAGTGCTTCCGGGACTAGCGGAGCTAGCACAGATACGCAGTATTTT CSASGTSGASTDTQYF
TRBJ2-3 11 few NA TRBV15 TGTGCCACCAGCATCGCCGATACGCAGTATTTT CATSIADTQYF
TRBJ1-1 16 once NA TRBV4-1 TGCGCCAGCAGCCAAGTATTTCGACACTTGAACACTGAAGCTTTCTTT CASSQVFRHLNTEAFF
TRBJ2-2 15 many TRBD2 TRBV20-1 TGCAGTGCTAGAAAGGGGACTAGCGTGGGCGGGGAGCTGTTTTTT CSARKGTSVGGELFF
TRBJ1-2 16 many NA TRBV6-7 TGTGCCAGCAGTACCGCCGGCGGGGCGGGGGACTATGGCTACACCTTC CASSTAGGAGDYGYTF
TRBJ2-7 12 many NA TRBV11-2 TGTGCCAGCAGCTTAGCGCCGGGACACCAGTACTTC CASSLAPGHQYF
TRBJ1-5 15 many NA TRBV6-6 TGTGCCAGCAGGAACCCTCGGGGGTACAATCAGCCCCAGCATTTT CASRNPRGYNQPQHF
TRBJ2-7 12 few NA TRBV28 TGTGCCAGCAGTCCGAGCTCCTACGAGCAGTACTTC CASSPSSYEQYF
TRBJ1-5 14 many NA TRBV7-2 TGTGCCAGCAGCTTTCCCTATAGCAATCAGCCCCAGCATTTT CASSFPYSNQPQHF
TRBJ1-6 18 many NA TRBV5-1 TGCGCCAGCAGCTTGCTTTATTATTCAGGGATAGGGAATTCACCCCTCCACTTT CASSLLYYSGIGNSPLHF
TRBJ1-6 14 many NA TRBV5-1 TGCGCCAGCTCGGGGCAGGGGTCTAATTCACCCCTCCACTTT CASSGQGSNSPLHF
TRBJ2-1 14 many TRBD2 TRBV19 TGTGCCAGTAGGCGAGCGGGGGGAGGCAATGAGCAGTTCTTC CASRRAGGGNEQFF
TRBJ2-7 17 few TRBD2 TRBV18 TGTGCCAGCTCACCGAAAGCAGCGGGAGGAAGCTCCTACGAGCAGTACTTC CASSPKAAGGSSYEQYF
TRBJ2-1 15 many NA TRBV20-1 TGCAGTGCTAGAGATAGGGCTGATTCCTACAATGAGCAGTTCTTC CSARDRADSYNEQFF
TRBJ2-7 14 NA TRBD2 TRBV28 TGTGCCAGCAGTTTAGGCGGGAGTCCCTACGAGCAGTACTTC CASSLGGSPYEQYF
TRBJ2-5 16 NA TRBD2 TRBV11-2 TGTGCCAGCAGAAGTTCAGGACTAGCGGGCGGAGAGACCCAGTACTTC CASRSSGLAGGETQYF
TRBJ2-5 13 NA TRBD1 TRBV10-2 TGCGCCAGCCTGGGACAGGGACAAGAGACCCAGTACTTC CASLGQGQETQYF
TRBJ1-2 16 NA TRBD1 TRBV20-1 TGCAGTGCTAGGGGACAACAGGGGCCTGGGGCTTATGGCTACACCTTC CSARGQQGPGAYGYTF
TRBJ1-5 13 many NA TRBV6-6 TGTGCCAGCAGCCCACAAAGCAATCAGCCCCAGCATTTT CASSPQSNQPQHF
TRBJ2-1 20 many TRBD2 TRBV3-1 TGTGCCAGCAGCCAAACGCCCCGCGGGCGGGGGGGCCTTTTCTACAATGAGCAGTTCTTC CASSQTPRGRGGLFYNEQFF
TRBJ2-7 15 NA NA TRBV5-1 TGCGCCGGCAGCTTGCTCGGGGTTAATCCCTACGGGCAGTACTTC CAGSLLGVNPYGQYF
TRBJ2-1 15 NA NA TRBV3-1 TGTGCCAGCAGCCCCCGACAGAGCTCCTACAATGAGCAGTTCTTC CASSPRQSSYNEQFF
TRBJ2-1 17 many TRBD2 TRBV4-2 TGTGCCAGCAGCCAAGATCTAGCGGGGGACCCATACAATGAGCAGTTCTTC CASSQDLAGDPYNEQFF
TRBJ2-7 15 many TRBD1 TRBV2 TGTGCCAGCAGCGAGACCGGGACAGGACTCTACGAGCAGTACTTC CASSETGTGLYEQYF
TRBJ2-4 14 NA NA TRBV6-5 TGTGCCAGCAGTCCGACCTGGAATGGCAACATTCAGTACTTC CASSPTWNGNIQYF
TRBJ1-6 14 many NA TRBV20-1 TGCAGTGCTCGACCGGGACGGTCTAATTCACCCCTCCACTTT CSARPGRSNSPLHF
TRBJ1-6 12 NA NA TRBV28 TGTGCCAGCAGTTTTGGAGGTTCACCCCTCCACTTT CASSFGGSPLHF
TRBJ1-5 14 NA NA TRBV6-6 TGTGCCAGCATTGACGCCGATAGCAATCAGCCCCAGCATTTT CASIDADSNQPQHF
TRBJ2-7 15 many TRBD2 TRBV20-1 TGCAGTGCTGTTCCTGGGACTAGCGGGGGCTACGAGCAGTACTTC CSAVPGTSGGYEQYF
TRBJ2-2 14 NA NA TRBV5-1 TGCGCCAGCAGCTTGGCTGAAAACACCGGGGAGCTGTTTTTT CASSLAENTGELFF